The 23 T cell receptor beta chains listed next were all sequenced from one sample in a study of T cell responses to AZD1222 COVID-19 vaccine. Generated by immunoSEQ multiplex PCR, the TCRdb table keeps only in-frame clones and is missing some. Of tens of thousands of clones listed, roughly 84% are singletons. Sample: peripheral blood, taken on day 0 of AZD1222 vaccination. These receptors all stem from an adult in good health.

V gene TRBV6-2 or TRBV6-3 combines with J gene TRBJ2-1; D call uncertain. The CDR3 consists of 11 residues. CDR1 is MNHEY, CDR2 SVGEGT, per germline. The V end lost 2 bases, the J end lost 15 bases, and 11 bases lay between the germline ends. CDR3 loop: CASSYPTSPFF. The CDR3 coding sequence is TGTGCCAGCAGTTACCCGACTTCCCCGTTCTTC.

V usage is TRBV24-1 and J usage is TRBJ2-1, with D perhaps TRBD1 or TRBD2 (5 bases each). The CDR3 is 16 residues long. Germline V lookup: CDR1 KGHDR, CDR2 SFDVKD. The V end lost 1 base, the J end lost 3 bases, and 12 bases lay between the germline ends. CDR3 sequence: CATSDFRGTLYNEQFF. Here the CDR3 DNA reads TGTGCCACCAGTGATTTTAGAGGGACCCTCTACAATGAGCAGTTCTTC.

The chain employs TRBV28 and TRBJ2-7, with 12 bases aligning to TRBD1. The V gene's germline CDR1 is MDHEN and CDR2 SYDVKM. The V gene end was trimmed by 6 bases and the J gene end by 7 bases; junction bases not matched to a gene: 7. CDR3 length equals 14 residues. In DNA, the CDR3 is TGTGCCAGCAGGTCGGGACAGGGGGCCAGGGAGCAGTACTTC. Translating gives CASRSGQGAREQYF.

This clone was picked up a small number of times. The sample holds other DNA sequences that translate to the same CDR3. The chain joins TRBV7-9 to TRBJ1-1; no clear D gene. Germline V gives CDR1 SEHNR, CDR2 FQNEAQ (reference sequence). The CDR3 consists of 13 residues. V was clipped by 2 bases and J by 4 bases, with 8 bases between them. CDR3 region: CASSLTEGTEAFF. The CDR3 DNA reads TGTGCCAGCAGCTTAACAGAGGGCACTGAAGCTTTCTTT.

This chain connects TRBV11-1 to TRBJ2-2, with D perhaps matching TRBD1 (6 bases). Germline V gives CDR1 SGHAT, CDR2 FQDESV (reference sequence). This CDR3 has 16 amino acids. The V and J ends lost 3 bases and 3 bases respectively, with 14 bases between them. CDR3 sequence (DNA): TGTGCCAGCAGCTTGAACAGGGCAAGACACACCGGGGAGCTGTTTTTT. Protein sequence: CASSLNRARHTGELFF. The full variable domain, its missing parts supplied by reference TRBV11-1 and TRBJ2-2, is EAEVAQSPRYKITEKSQAVAFWCDPISGHATLYWYRQILGQGPELLVQFQDESVVDDSQLPKDRFSAERLKGVDSTLKIQPAELGDSAMYLCASSLNRARHTGELFFGEGSRLTVL.

The chain uses TRBV7-9 and TRBJ2-3, with 9 bases aligning to TRBD1. This CDR3 region has 17 residues. Per germline, CDR1 SEHNR and CDR2 FQNEAQ (reference sequence). With V trimmed by 1 base and J by 1 base, 6 bases remained unmatched. The CDR3, as DNA: TGTGCCAGCAGCTTAGGACAGGGGGGATTTGGCACAGATACGCAGTATTTT. Translating gives CASSLGQGGFGTDTQYF.

The chain employs TRBV5-4 and TRBJ2-1; 8 nucleotides line up with TRBD2. The ends lost 5 bases at V and 9 bases at J; junction bases unmatched: 10. This CDR3 comprises 14 residues. CDR1 SGHNT and CDR2 YYREEE come from the germline V gene (reference sequence). Here the CDR3 DNA reads TGTGCCAGCAGACCGGCCGGGAGGGAGGGTGAGCAGTTCTTC. This encodes CASRPAGREGEQFF. Combining the CDR3 with reference TRBV5-4 and TRBJ2-1 gives the whole variable domain ETGVTQSPTHLIKTRGQQVTLRCSSQSGHNTVSWYQQALGQGPQFIFQYYREEENGRGNFPPRFSGLQFPNYSSELNVNALELDDSALYLCASRPAGREGEQFFGPGTRLTVL.

The V and J genes are TRBV5-1 and TRBJ1-1; tentative D call: TRBD1 (5 bases). Trimming took 3 bases from V and 0 from J, leaving 21 bases between them. CDR1 SGHRS and CDR2 YFSETQ come from the germline V gene. CDR3 size: 18 residues. CDR3 residues: CASSYGPSRGVMNTEAFF. The CDR3 DNA reads TGCGCCAGCAGCTATGGACCCTCCCGGGGGGTCATGAACACTGAAGCTTTCTTT.

This chain joins TRBV3-1 (or the pseudogene TRBV3-2) and TRBJ2-5, with D possibly being TRBD2 (6 bases). In germline, CDR1 is LGHDT, CDR2 YNNKEL (reference sequence). The CDR3 runs to 16 residues. Between the trimmed V and J ends, which lost 4 bases and 5 bases, there was a span of 20 bases. The CDR3 bases are TGTGCCAGCAGCCGCCCCCAGGGTGGGAGGCCGGAGACCCAGTACTTC. This gives the protein CASSRPQGGRPETQYF.

V gene TRBV5-1 combines with J gene TRBJ1-4; weak D call: TRBD1 (6 bases). CDR3 size: 14 residues. Germline CDR1 and CDR2: SGHRS and YFSETQ. Trimming pared 2 bases from V and 7 bases from J, leaving 12 bases between. The CDR3: CASSLQGGGEKLFF. CDR3 in DNA: TGCGCCAGCAGCTTACAGGGCGGCGGTGAAAAACTGTTTTTT.

The chain combines TRBV21-1 with TRBJ1-4. TRBV21-1 is a pseudogene. CDR3 size: 16 residues. CDR3 DNA sequence: TGTGCCAGCAGCAAAGTCGGAGAACAAGATAATGAAAAACTGTTTTTT. Its protein is CASSKVGEQDNEKLFF.

The chain links TRBV14 to TRBJ2-3; D not resolved. Germline lookup yields CDR1 SGHDN and CDR2 FVKESK. V was shortened by 7 bases and J by 4 bases, with 15 bases between the two germline ends. This CDR3 has 14 amino acids. In DNA form, the CDR3 reads TGTGCCAGCATCCCAGGTACTTCCGCAGATACGCAGTATTTT. Translating it yields CASIPGTSADTQYF.

The CDR3 nucleotides read TGTGCCATCAGTGAGTCTCGCACCGGCGGAGAGACCCAGTACTTC. It codes for CAISESRTGGETQYF. The chain is built from TRBV10-3 and TRBJ2-5; D uncertain. CDR1 and CDR2 from the germline V gene are ENHRY and SYGVKD. Trimming shortened V by 0 bases and J by 4 bases, and 12 bases separated the two germline ends. CDR3 length: 15 amino acids.

The rearrangement uses TRBV28 and TRBJ2-7, with TRBD2 identical over 12 bases. The CDR3 is 15 amino acids. Trimming at V came to 4 bases and at J to 3 bases, leaving 4 bases not matched to a gene. Germline CDR1 reads MDHEN; CDR2 reads SYDVKM. CDR3 sequence: CASSSGLAGIYEQYF. The CDR3 DNA is TGTGCCAGCAGTTCAGGACTAGCGGGAATCTACGAGCAGTACTTC.

This clone came up a few times. J is TRBJ1-6 and V is TRBV7-9; 7 bases map to TRBD1. V lost 5 bases to trimming and J lost 6 bases; unmatched junction nucleotides: 4. Germline assignment: CDR1 SEHNR and CDR2 FQNEAQ (reference sequence). The CDR3 runs to 14 residues. The CDR3 reads CASSRRGANSPLHF. Written as DNA, the CDR3 is TGTGCCAGCAGCCGCAGGGGGGCTAATTCACCCCTCCACTTT. The full variable domain, in which reference TRBV7-9 and TRBJ1-6 provide the parts outside the CDR3, is DTGVSQNPRHKITKRGQNVTFRCDPISEHNRLYWYRQTLGQGPEFLTYFQNEAQLEKSRLLSDRFSAERPKGSFSTLEIQRTEQGDSAMYLCASSRRGANSPLHFGNGTRLTVT.

CDR3 loop: CASSTRQGFNEKLFF. CDR3 nucleotides: TGTGCCAGCAGCACCAGGCAGGGTTTTAATGAAAAACTGTTTTTT. The chain is built from TRBV6-5 and TRBJ1-4, with D perhaps matching TRBD1 (5 bases). CDR3 length: 15 amino acids. Germline V gives CDR1 MNHEY, CDR2 SVGAGI. Between the trimmed V and J ends, which lost 6 bases and 4 bases, there was a span of 15 bases.

This chain joins TRBV30 and TRBJ1-1, with D unresolved. V was pared by 0 bases and J by 1 base, with 6 bases between. Germline V lookup: CDR1 GTSNPN, CDR2 SVGIG (reference sequence). The CDR3 spans 13 residues. The CDR3: CAWSVHENTEAFF. CDR3 sequence (DNA): TGTGCCTGGAGTGTACATGAGAACACTGAAGCTTTCTTT. The full variable domain, completed using reference TRBV30 and TRBJ1-1, is SQTIHQWPATLVQPVGSPLSLECTVEGTSNPNLYWYRQAAGRGLQLLFYSVGIGQISSEVPQNLSASRPQDRQFILSSKKLLLSDSGFYLCAWSVHENTEAFFGQGTRLTVV.

The chain employs TRBV10-3 and TRBJ2-7; D unresolved. The CDR3 runs to 13 residues. Germline CDR1 is ENHRY and CDR2 is SYGVKD. V was shortened by 7 bases and J by 3 bases, with 13 bases between the two germline ends. The CDR3 loop is CAITSGEIYEQYF. CDR3 DNA sequence: TGTGCCATCACATCAGGAGAAATCTACGAGCAGTACTTC.

The chain is built from TRBV12-3 or TRBV12-4 and TRBJ1-1; the D is unclear. CDR3 length: 12 amino acids. V lost 4 bases and J lost 10, with 13 bases in between. The CDR3 protein is CASSSMPGRAFF. The CDR3 nucleotides are TGTGCCAGCAGTTCGATGCCCGGAAGAGCTTTCTTT.

The chain has TRBV28 and TRBJ2-7, with D unresolved. This CDR3 has 15 amino acids. Trimming cost V 5 bases and J 5 bases, with 19 bases left between them. Germline CDR1 and CDR2: MDHEN and SYDVKM. The CDR3 DNA reads as TGTGCCAGCAGTCCCCCGGCCGCCTTAGTTGACGAGCAGTACTTC. It encodes CASSPPAALVDEQYF. The complete variable domain, with remaining parts taken from reference TRBV28 and TRBJ2-7, reads DVKVTQSSRYLVKRTGEKVFLECVQDMDHENMFWYRQDPGLGLRLIYFSYDVKMKEKGDIPEGYSVSREKKERFSLILESASTNQTSMYLCASSPPAALVDEQYFGPGTRLTVT.

This rearrangement joins TRBV6-2 or TRBV6-3 to TRBJ1-2; tentatively, D is TRBD1 (6 bases). The CDR3 consists of 14 residues. Germline assignment: CDR1 MNHEY and CDR2 SVGEGT. Trimming took 2 bases from V and 4 from J, leaving 11 bases between them. Here the CDR3 DNA reads TGTGCCAGCAGTTACGCCAGGGGACTCTATGGCTACACCTTC. Its protein is CASSYARGLYGYTF.

V and J are TRBV7-2 and TRBJ1-4; D unclear. Per the germline V gene, CDR1 is SGHTA and CDR2 is FQGNSA. The CDR3 extends over 15 amino acids. V was pared by 5 bases and J by 8 bases, with 18 bases between. CDR3 region: CASSPSGPESEKLFF. The DNA for the CDR3 is TGTGCCAGCAGCCCCTCCGGGCCAGAGTCCGAAAAACTGTTTTTT. Full variable domain (outside the CDR3, taken from reference TRBV7-2 and TRBJ1-4): GAGVSQSPSNKVTEKGKDVELRCDPISGHTALYWYRQSLGQGLEFLIYFQGNSAPDKSGLPSDRFSAERTGGSVSTLTIQRTQQEDSAVYLCASSPSGPESEKLFFGSGTQLSVL.

This chain links TRBV5-1 with TRBJ1-3, with D maybe TRBD1 (6 bases). V lost 9 bases to trimming and J lost 4 bases, with 14 bases between them. This CDR3 has 13 amino acids. Germline V gives CDR1 SGHRS, CDR2 YFSETQ. In nucleotides, the CDR3 is TGCGCCACCCCACAGGGTTTAGGAAACACCATATATTTT. It yields the protein CATPQGLGNTIYF.